The rows below give T cell receptor beta chains drawn from one sample of a study of CD8 T cells in Susac syndrome. MiXCR was run by TCRdb on the immunoSEQ multiplex PCR reads, yielding one entry per CDR3 protein. This table has about 49,000 distinct CDR3 sequences, roughly 93% appearing once. Source material: CD8+ T cells from PBMCs. These receptor sequences come from a human donor in good health. The CDR3 runs from the conserved cysteine through the conserved F or W. Each record gives: V gene, CDR3 protein.

V: TRBV13; CDR3: CASSINPGASEKYEQYF
V: TRBV7-8; CDR3: CASSLEGATDTQYF
V: TRBV7-9; CDR3: CASSLVLSEQYF
V: TRBV29-1; CDR3: CSVSGQGETQYF
V: TRBV11-2; CDR3: CASSLPAVAKNIQYF
V: TRBV5-1; CDR3: CASSPDRGTHNEQFF
V: TRBV27; CDR3: CASSPIPLQVGGFQETQYF
V: TRBV2; CDR3: CAIQGATNEKLFF
V: TRBV24-1; CDR3: CATNQRGYNEQFF
V: TRBV29-1; CDR3: CSVEVGWAYEQYF
V: TRBV2; CDR3: CASSDWGGGYGYTF
V: TRBV4-1; CDR3: CASSQGTEQFF
V: TRBV11-2; CDR3: CASSFGTNTEAFF
V: TRBV7-9; CDR3: CASSGGLTQRAYNEQFF
V: TRBV13; CDR3: CASGTSAYGRSYEQYF
V: TRBV19; CDR3: CASSIGIPGQGNQPQHF
V: TRBV3-1; CDR3: CASSQVGSSYNEQFF
V: TRBV6-2/TRBV6-3; CDR3: CASSSDRASSYEQYF
V: TRBV25-1; CDR3: CASSDLAGEYNEQFF
V: TRBV6-1; CDR3: CASTRGLAGANPYEQYF
V: TRBV3-1; CDR3: CASLTSGTGELFF
V: TRBV28; CDR3: CASTFPGQGDEQFF
V: TRBV19; CDR3: CASSATPRGWTEAFF
V: TRBV14; CDR3: CASSPFRGYNEQFF
V: TRBV6-1; CDR3: CASSESRQDTF
V: TRBV3-1; CDR3: CASSQGTDQPQHF
V: TRBV15; CDR3: CATGGSGVYNEQFF
V: TRBV6-2/TRBV6-3; CDR3: CASSYPTPPLGQPDTEAFF
V: TRBV7-2; CDR3: CASSLDPGQGRYNEKLFF
V: TRBV12-3/TRBV12-4; CDR3: CASSSGHVEQYF
V: TRBV11-2; CDR3: CASSLVPGINEQFF
V: TRBV27; CDR3: CASSPYPGSYEQYF
V: TRBV29-1; CDR3: CSVYPSGGDYNEQFF
V: TRBV27; CDR3: CASSGGQGFNQPQHF
V: TRBV27; CDR3: CASSWGTGVGQPQHF
V: TRBV24-1; CDR3: CATSATRDTTFSGANVLTF
V: TRBV20-1; CDR3: CSAKGLAGGTGELFF
V: TRBV19; CDR3: CASSSETGRAYNEQFF
V: TRBV4-2; CDR3: CASSQLLSEGATGELFF
V: TRBV5-1; CDR3: CATSTSGSFNEQFF
V: TRBV30; CDR3: CAWSWGALIEAFF
V: TRBV2; CDR3: CASRSPGQGARQPQHF
V: TRBV7-6; CDR3: CASSLAGGGTEQYF
V: TRBV25-1; CDR3: CASRNTDTQYF
V: TRBV11-2; CDR3: CASSLDYSGQNEQFF